A few counts support the clone carrying this T cell receptor (beta chain). Antigen specificity is unknown. Sequencing used immunoSEQ multiplex PCR; TCRdb keeps in-frame clones, though not all of them. The repertoire holds 35,000 to 55,000 clones, 65% to 90% seen once, with 4.5% to 5.5% in the top ten. The sample comes from a study of a mutant IDH1 vaccine in newly diagnosed glioma. V was trimmed by 8 bases and J by 5 bases, leaving 15 bases between them. This CDR3 is built from 13 residues. CDR1 is MNHNS and CDR2 is SASEGT in the germline V gene. Noted time point: week 35, safety follow-up. With topical imiquimod, each dose of the vaccine consisted of 300 ug of mutant IDH1 20-mer peptide. The donors had new WHO grade 3 or 4 astrocytomas; these were IDH1-mutant and ATRX-lost.

Sequenced material: PBMCs, taken from a glioma patient whose treatment included an IDH1 peptide vaccine. The clonotype was recovered from a woman in her thirties or forties with glioma. Some clones in this sample may be carry-over from other donors' samples. This sequence joins TRBV6-1 and TRBJ1-1; weak D call: TRBD1 (6 bases). The CDR3 DNA reads as TGTGCCAGCGGTAGGGGGGTGGGAACTGAAGCTTTCTTT. Translation gives CASGRGVGTEAFF.